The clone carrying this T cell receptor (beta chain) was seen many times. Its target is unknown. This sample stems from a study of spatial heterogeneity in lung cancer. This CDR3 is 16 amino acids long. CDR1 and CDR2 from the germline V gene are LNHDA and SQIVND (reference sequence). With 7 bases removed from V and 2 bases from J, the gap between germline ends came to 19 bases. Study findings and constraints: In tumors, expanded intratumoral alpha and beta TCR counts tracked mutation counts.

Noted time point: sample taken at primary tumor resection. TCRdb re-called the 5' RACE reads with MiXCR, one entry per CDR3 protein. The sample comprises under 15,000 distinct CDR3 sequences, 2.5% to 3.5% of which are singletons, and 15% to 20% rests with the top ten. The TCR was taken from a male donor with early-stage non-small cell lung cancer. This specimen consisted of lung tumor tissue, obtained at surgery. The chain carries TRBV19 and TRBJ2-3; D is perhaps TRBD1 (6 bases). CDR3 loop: CASTRTAQTYTDTQYF. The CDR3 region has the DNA TGTGCCAGTACCCGGACAGCCCAGACCTACACAGATACGCAGTATTTT.